This T cell receptor (beta chain) derives from a study of blood T cell repertoires in COVID-19 (dated by TCRdb to about 2020). Concerning the study at large: Samples from collaborators originated in the United States, Italy and Spain and spanned both the acute and convalescent phases of COVID-19. Nearly every sample came with metadata listing a de-identified subject ID, COVID-19 status, age in years and sex. The prospective study material was composed of cDNA or gDNA derived from T cells, B-cell-depleted T cells, or PBMCs. Where available, HLA class I and class II types were taken from metadata supplied by the sample provider and were not determined by assay-based typing. Samples came from the ongoing ImmuneRACE study (first 160 participants) plus 1,254 subjects from 6 global collaborators. The repertoires were made available in a free public database intended to serve as a resource for research on the immune response to SARS-CoV-2. Deeply sampled blood TCRbeta repertoires from subjects exposed to, actively infected with, or recovered from COVID-19 were included in the dataset. Paper-wide results and their limitations: The quantity of clinical and demographic metadata differed by source and by participant and was supplied without curation.

A remark on this clone: The specificity of this receptor is unknown. No per-base quality is available; no much larger clone lies one base away.

Including cysteine and phenylalanine, the CDR3 has 14 amino acids. Of all the DNA, just the CDR3 is kept, 42 bases in frame from base 1. V gives up 5 bases and J gives up 8 bases, and the segment between their germline ends measures 18 bases. TCRbeta CDR3 regions were amplified from genomic DNA by means of the immunoSEQ Assay, a bias-controlled multiplex PCR. Processing in the source paper ran as follows. The number of nucleated cells in each sample was estimated by amplification of reference gene primers within the assay. Sequence reads were collapsed and filtered to measure the absolute abundance of every unique TCRbeta CDR3 rearrangement. For each sample, productive Simpson clonality was calculated by taking the square root of Simpson's diversity index across productive rearrangements. In its TCRdb copy, this immuneACCESS table keeps in-frame sequences only and misses some clones. Where compared with another copy, unresolved V genes explain less than half of these, and the others have no known cause. V and J calls and clone size are those listed in that table; D and trimming were worked out from the DNA. The sample includes approximately 200,000 clones, with roughly 90% observed a single time. Of the sample, roughly 2% is held by the ten largest clones.

Collaborating institutions collected whole blood in K2EDTA tubes following their own protocols. Collaborator samples were shipped for TCRbeta analysis as frozen whole blood, isolated PBMCs, or DNA extracted from either sample type. The receptor was isolated from a man between 40 and 49 years old with active or convalescent COVID-19. This chain is built from TRBV6-7 and TRBJ1-2; D gene: possibly TRBD1, on 6 matching bases. TRBV6-7 is noted as an ORF with a role that remains uncertain. The sequenced sample consisted of peripheral blood. The CDR3 sequence is CASSVDAGARGYTF. The DNA reads TGTGCCAGCAGTGTAGACGCGGGGGCGCGCGGCTACACCTTC.